What follows are 22 T cell receptor beta chains derived from one specimen sequenced in a study of blood T cell repertoires in COVID-19. Profiled with immunoSEQ multiplex PCR; TCRdb holds only in-frame clones, not every one. The sample holds about 200,000 clones, 70% to 90% seen once. What was sequenced was peripheral blood. The receptor source for this set is a woman aged 80 or over with acute or convalescent COVID-19.

The CDR3 sequence is CASSLEQGRAKNIQYF. CDR3 DNA sequence: TGTGCCAGCAGCTTAGAACAGGGGAGAGCCAAAAACATTCAGTACTTC. The genes are TRBV7-9 and TRBJ2-4; 7 nucleotides agree with TRBD1. CDR1 is SEHNR, CDR2 FQNEAQ, per germline (reference sequence). The CDR3 is 16 residues long. With 1 base clipped from V and 0 bases from J, the junction kept 3 bases outside the gene matches.

The gene calls are TRBV5-1 and TRBJ2-1, with 9 bases that match TRBD2. Trimming at V came to 4 bases and at J to 3 bases, leaving 8 bases not matched to a gene. In germline, CDR1 is SGHRS, CDR2 YFSETQ. The CDR3 contains 16 residues. Written as DNA, the CDR3 is TGCGCCAGCAGCCCGAATAGCGGGAGAGTCTACAATGAGCAGTTCTTC. Translating gives CASSPNSGRVYNEQFF.

The V call is TRBV5-6, the J call TRBJ2-6; D uncertain. This CDR3 comprises 15 residues. Germline V gene data show CDR1 as SGHDT and CDR2 as YYEEEE. Trimming pared 0 bases from V and 1 base from J, leaving 5 bases between. The CDR3 here is CASSLDLSGANVLTF. For the CDR3, the DNA is TGTGCCAGCAGCTTGGACCTATCTGGGGCCAACGTCCTGACTTTC.

V usage is TRBV7-2 and J usage is TRBJ1-6, with TRBD1 matching over 7 bases. CDR3 length: 15 residues. V was pared by 5 bases and J by 8 bases, with 9 bases of the junction left unmatched. Germline CDR1 is SGHTA and CDR2 is FQGNSA. Here the CDR3 reads CASSRTGTRDSPLHF. Here the CDR3 DNA reads TGTGCCAGCAGCAGGACAGGTACTAGAGATTCACCCCTCCACTTT.

This clone was seen once. This rearrangement joins TRBV5-4 to TRBJ1-6, with D maybe TRBD1 (5 bases). Trimming stripped 0 bases from V and 14 bases from J, with 18 bases between. The CDR3 sequence is 15 residues long. Germline assignment: CDR1 SGHNT and CDR2 YYREEE (reference sequence). In nucleotides, the CDR3 is TGTGCCAGCAGCTTGGGTTTAGGAGGGGATTCGGCCCTCCACTTT. Amino acids: CASSLGLGGDSALHF.

The genes are TRBV27 and TRBJ1-1; TRBD1 matches 7 bases. CDR1 is MNHEY and CDR2 is SMNVEV in the germline V gene (reference sequence). V gave up 4 bases and J gave up 11 bases; unmatched junction bases: 4. This CDR3 contains 11 residues. CDR3 sequence: CASSSGRGAFF. DNA for the CDR3: TGTGCCAGCAGTTCGGGCAGGGGGGCTTTCTTT.

The chain uses TRBV5-1 and TRBJ1-2; TRBD1 is a possible D gene (6 bases). V shed 1 base and J shed 7 bases, with 17 bases lying between them. The CDR3 contains 15 residues. Germline V gives CDR1 SGHRS, CDR2 YFSETQ. The CDR3 loop reads CASSLIQALQGGYTF. As DNA, the CDR3 is TGCGCCAGCAGCTTGATCCAGGCCTTACAGGGTGGCTACACCTTC. The full variable domain, its missing parts supplied by reference TRBV5-1 and TRBJ1-2, is KAGVTQTPRYLIKTRGQQVTLSCSPISGHRSVSWYQQTPGQGLQFLFEYFSETQRNKGNFPGRFSGRQFSNSRSEMNVSTLELGDSALYLCASSLIQALQGGYTFGSGTRLTVV.

This clone was found a few times. The chain recombines TRBV15 with TRBJ1-3; no clear D gene. The V and J ends lost 5 bases and 4 bases respectively, with 9 bases between them. This CDR3 is 13 amino acids long. In germline, CDR1 is LNHNV, CDR2 YYDKDF (reference sequence). The DNA for the CDR3 is TGTGCCACCAGCCCCGGGTACGGAAACACCATATATTTT. Its translation is CATSPGYGNTIYF.

This clone has more than one count but fewer than ten. This sequence joins TRBV5-1 and TRBJ1-3; D is ambiguous. CDR1 is SGHRS and CDR2 is YFSETQ in the germline V gene. The V end was cut by 4 bases, the J end by 1 base, with 15 bases between. This CDR3 is 16 amino acids long. The CDR3 coding sequence is TGCGCCAGCAGCCTACCCGCCTCGGGGTCTGGAAACACCATATATTTT. Translating gives CASSLPASGSGNTIYF.

J is TRBJ1-1 and V is TRBV6-2 or TRBV6-3; D gene ambiguous. CDR3 length: 12 residues. V was clipped by 2 bases and J by 7 bases, with 8 bases between them. Germline V gene lookup returns CDR1 MNHEY and CDR2 SVGEGT. This CDR3 is CASSYPYGEAFF. DNA for the CDR3: TGTGCCAGCAGTTACCCGTACGGTGAAGCTTTCTTT.

This clone appeared once. The chain links TRBV15 to TRBJ2-7, with D possibly matching TRBD2 (5 bases). This CDR3 contains 13 residues. Germline loops: CDR1 LNHNV, CDR2 YYDKDF (reference sequence). V shed 8 bases and J shed 0 bases, with 11 bases lying between them. The CDR3: CATAVTNSYEQYF. CDR3 sequence (DNA): TGTGCCACCGCTGTGACTAACTCCTACGAGCAGTACTTC.

The chain carries TRBV7-3 and TRBJ2-3; 7 bases line up with TRBD1. V lost 5 bases, J lost 4 bases, and 3 bases stayed unmatched. This CDR3 contains 13 residues. CDR1 SGHTA and CDR2 FQGTGA come from the germline V gene. DNA for the CDR3: TGTGCCAGCAGCCTCACAGGGGCAGATACGCAGTATTTT. Protein sequence: CASSLTGADTQYF.

The rearrangement joins TRBV28 to TRBJ2-2; no definite D call. Trimming removed 7 bases from V and 0 bases from J, with 9 bases in between. Germline values: CDR1 MDHEN, CDR2 SYDVKM. This CDR3 has 14 residues. The chain's CDR3 is CASIRSTNTGELFF. In DNA form, the CDR3 reads TGTGCCAGCATACGGAGCACGAACACCGGGGAGCTGTTTTTT.

The chain uses TRBV9 and TRBJ2-1; D unresolved. The length of the CDR3 is 13 residues. Germline CDR1 SGDLS, CDR2 YYNGEE. The V end was cut by 0 bases, the J end by 4 bases, with 5 bases between. The CDR3 loop is CASSVGQYNEQFF. The CDR3 DNA sequence: TGTGCCAGCAGCGTAGGCCAGTACAATGAGCAGTTCTTC. Variable domain in full (rest from reference TRBV9 and TRBJ2-1): DSGVTQTPKHLITATGQRVTLRCSPRSGDLSVYWYQQSLDQGLQFLIQYYNGEERAKGNILERFSAQQFPDLHSELNLSSLELGDSALYFCASSVGQYNEQFFGPGTRLTVL.

The chain couples TRBV12-5 to TRBJ1-6, with D perhaps TRBD1 (5 bases). V was pared by 1 base and J by 12 bases, with 7 bases between. This CDR3 has 12 amino acids. CDR1 LGHNT and CDR2 FRNRAP come from the germline V gene. The CDR3 sequence is CASGLATGPLHF. As DNA, the CDR3 is TGTGCTAGTGGTTTGGCTACAGGACCCCTCCACTTT.

As for this clone: The junction shows a germline mismatch at one end, possibly a read error. This rearrangement joins TRBV11-2 to TRBJ2-1; TRBD2 agrees at 9 bases. Germline V gene lookup returns CDR1 SGHAT and CDR2 FQNNGV. There are 15 residues in the CDR3. CDR3 in DNA: TGTGCCACCAGCATAAAGGGACTAGCATACAATGAGCAGTTCTTC. It is translated as CATSIKGLAYNEQFF.

The chain is built from TRBV3-1 (or the pseudogene TRBV3-2) and TRBJ2-5; 7 bases match TRBD2. CDR1 and CDR2 (germline): LGHDT, YNNKEL (reference sequence). CDR3 length: 15 amino acids. Trimming at V came to 1 base and at J to 2 bases, leaving 4 bases not matched to a gene. The CDR3 DNA reads TGTGCCAGCAGCCAAGGAGGGAGGGAACAAGAGACCCAGTACTTC. It encodes CASSQGGREQETQYF.

This clone appeared once. Here the CDR3 reads CASSLDTGRSPLHF. The DNA for the CDR3 is TGCGCCAGCAGCTTGGATACAGGTCGTTCACCCCTCCACTTT. The chain employs TRBV5-1 and TRBJ1-6; D possibly corresponds to TRBD1 (5 bases). V lost 0 bases, J lost 9 bases, and 10 bases lay in between. CDR1 is SGHRS, CDR2 YFSETQ, per germline. This CDR3 region has 14 residues.

The chain couples TRBV5-5 to TRBJ2-2; perhaps TRBD1 as D (5 bases). The CDR3 is made up of 16 amino acids. CDR1 is SGHKS and CDR2 is YYEKEE in the germline V gene (reference sequence). The V end lost 0 bases, the J end lost 2 bases, and 11 bases lay between the germline ends. The CDR3 region is CASSLAPTANTGELFF. The CDR3 DNA reads as TGTGCCAGCAGCTTGGCCCCGACAGCCAACACCGGGGAGCTGTTTTTT.

The chain has TRBV11-3 and TRBJ1-5; no clear D gene. V was trimmed by 1 base and J by 0 bases, leaving 22 bases between them. The CDR3 consists of 20 residues. Germline CDR1 reads SGHNT; CDR2 reads YENEEA. The CDR3 sequence: CASSLVDGEYGGYSNQPQHF. CDR3 DNA: TGTGCCAGCAGCTTAGTTGACGGGGAATACGGAGGTTATAGCAATCAGCCCCAGCATTTT.

The chain links TRBV14 to TRBJ2-2; D may be TRBD2 (6 bases). CDR3 size: 15 residues. Germline V gene data show CDR1 as SGHDN and CDR2 as FVKESK. V was clipped by 2 bases and J by 3 bases, with 10 bases between them. For the CDR3, the DNA is TGTGCCAGCAGCCAAATGTCGGGGGACACCGGGGAGCTGTTTTTT. It encodes CASSQMSGDTGELFF.

The J gene is TRBJ2-7, the V gene TRBV2, with TRBD1 matching 8 bases. Germline assignment: CDR1 SNHLY and CDR2 FYNNEI. The junction had 9 bases not matched to a gene; V was cut back by 5 bases and J by 3 bases. The CDR3 is 15 amino acids. CDR3 coding DNA: TGTGCCAGCAGTAAAACAGGGGGAGTAATCTACGAGCAGTACTTC. This codes for CASSKTGGVIYEQYF.